This T cell receptor beta chain was sequenced for a study of shared clonotypes between healthy human individuals. Turning to the study itself: Plates per donor: three CD4 naive, three CD4 memory, two CD8 naive, one CD8 memory. Study-wide results and limits: Clonotype sharing across a handful of donors was observed for around 5.1% of naive CD4 clonotypes.

The protocol was immunoSEQ multiplex PCR, while the TCRdb copy is restricted to in-frame clones and leaves out a portion. The repertoire has 1.4 million to 1.5 million clones, around 97% of them found once; the top ten carry roughly 1.2%. After removal of 1 base from V and 5 bases from J, the junction contained 6 bases not matched to a gene. This CDR3 contains 15 residues. Germline values: CDR1 SGHTA, CDR2 FQGNSA. This clone has a single count. Its antigen is not identified. V is TRBV7-2 and J is TRBJ2-5; 8 bases match TRBD1. This receptor was identified in a man younger than 40 in good health. Sequencing was performed on naive CD4+ T cells sorted from blood. Regarding subset: CD45RA+ positively selected. CDR3 nucleotide sequence: TGTGCCAGCAGCTTAGGTCTGACAGGGGTGGAGACCCAGTACTTC. Amino acids: CASSLGLTGVETQYF.